One and the same sample provided the 8 T cell receptor beta chains below, sequenced in a study of cytomegalovirus exposure and HLA in healthy donors. It was with 60 Vbeta and 13 Jbeta primers that the PCR ran. Repertoires were generated with immunoSEQ multiplex PCR, while TCRdb's copy carries only in-frame clones and drops some. This repertoire shows some 140,000 clones, around 74% found once; its top ten account for 4.3%. Material: PBMCs. The receptors originated from a man aged 18 to 29 in good health and CMV-seropositive.

The chain has TRBV5-1 and TRBJ2-2; 7 nucleotides line up with TRBD2. The ends lost 2 bases at V and 0 bases at J; junction bases unmatched: 4. The germline CDR1 and CDR2 sequences are SGHRS and YFSETQ. This CDR3 contains 16 residues. This CDR3 reads CASSFGGGANTGELFF. CDR3 sequence (DNA): TGCGCCAGCAGCTTTGGGGGAGGGGCGAACACCGGGGAGCTGTTTTTT.

This clone was recorded a few times. The V call is TRBV6-4, the J call TRBJ2-1; 8 bases match TRBD2. V was pared by 3 bases and J by 5 bases, with 6 bases of the junction left unmatched. The CDR3 runs to 15 residues. Germline V gene lookup returns CDR1 MRHNA and CDR2 SNTAGT. CDR3 DNA: TGTGCCAGCAGTGATTCAGCGGGGGCCCACAATGAGCAGTTCTTC. This gives the protein CASSDSAGAHNEQFF.

The chain combines TRBV6-5 with TRBJ1-1, with unresolved D. Trimming shortened V by 5 bases and J by 10 bases, and 14 bases separated the two germline ends. Looked up from germline, CDR1 is MNHEY and CDR2 is SVGAGI. The CDR3 contains 12 residues. CDR3 loop: CASSTLSSGAFF. Written as DNA, the CDR3 is TGTGCCAGCAGTACCCTAAGTTCAGGAGCTTTCTTT.

V and J are TRBV15 and TRBJ2-2; TRBD2 is a possible D gene (5 bases). The CDR3 consists of 14 residues. V lost 5 bases to trimming and J lost 2 bases, with 9 bases between them. The germline V gene has CDR1 LNHNV and CDR2 YYDKDF (reference sequence). The CDR3 protein is CATSRRANTGELFF. DNA for the CDR3: TGTGCCACCAGCCGGCGGGCCAACACCGGGGAGCTGTTTTTT.

V usage is TRBV20-1 and J usage is TRBJ2-1; D possibly corresponds to TRBD1 (6 bases). Germline CDR1 DFQATT, CDR2 SNEGSKA (reference sequence). The V gene lost 6 bases and the J gene lost 15 bases, with 9 bases spanning the gap. The CDR3 has 8 residues. The CDR3 sequence: CSAVRGFF. Written as DNA, the CDR3 is TGCAGTGCGGTCAGGGGGTTCTTC.

The rearrangement uses TRBV10-1 and TRBJ2-2; 9 positions agree with TRBD1. Germline V gene data show CDR1 as WNHNN and CDR2 as SYGVQD (reference sequence). J lost 0 bases, V lost 2 bases, and 13 bases had no gene match. The CDR3 totals 20 residues. For the CDR3, the DNA is TGCGCCAGCAGTGAGATACCGGGACAGGGAACAAAGTCGAACACCGGGGAGCTGTTTTTT. Protein product: CASSEIPGQGTKSNTGELFF.

The V and J genes are TRBV6-4 and TRBJ2-1, with 7 bases that match TRBD2. The V gene's germline CDR1 is MRHNA and CDR2 SNTAGT. V lost 6 bases to trimming and J lost 4 bases; unmatched junction nucleotides: 3. This CDR3 has 13 amino acids. The CDR3 sequence is CASSGTNYNEQFF. CDR3 bases: TGTGCCAGCAGCGGGACTAATTACAATGAGCAGTTCTTC.

This chain links TRBV18 with TRBJ2-7; 9 positions match TRBD1. Germline assignment: CDR1 KGHSH and CDR2 LQKENI. V shed 3 bases, J shed 2 bases, and the junction held 8 bases outside the gene matches. CDR3 length: 16 amino acids. CDR3 protein: CASSPNPGTGPYEQYF. For the CDR3, the DNA is TGTGCCAGCTCACCGAACCCCGGGACAGGGCCCTACGAGCAGTACTTC. Drawing the rest from reference TRBV18 and TRBJ2-7, the complete variable domain is NAGVMQNPRHLVRRRGQEARLRCSPMKGHSHVYWYRQLPEEGLKFMVYLQKENIIDESGMPKERFSAEFPKEGPSILRIQQVVRGDSAAYFCASSPNPGTGPYEQYFGPGTRLTVT.